This T cell receptor (beta chain) was obtained from a study of blood T cell repertoires in COVID-19 (dated by TCRdb to the early 2020s). For context, the study as a whole: The collaborator samples originated in the United States, Italy and Spain and spanned the acute and convalescent phases of COVID-19. The prospective study material was composed of cDNA or gDNA derived from T cells, B-cell-depleted T cells, or PBMCs. Deeply sampled blood TCRbeta repertoires from subjects exposed to, actively infected with, or recovered from COVID-19 were included in the dataset. The repertoires were released in a freely available public database meant as a resource for research on the immune response to SARS-CoV-2. The samples were drawn from the first 160 participants of the ongoing ImmuneRACE study and from under 1,500 subjects provided by 6 global collaborators. Sample metadata almost always included a de-identified subject ID, COVID-19 status, age in years and sex. Where available, HLA class I and class II types were obtained from metadata supplied by the sample provider rather than from assay-based typing.

For CDR1 and CDR2, the germline V gene lists SGHTA and FQGNSA. V ends up 6 bases short and J 7 bases short, with an unmatched junction base count of 10. From cysteine to phenylalanine, the CDR3 is 14 amino acids long. Only the CDR3 part of the read is kept: 42 bases, read in frame from the first base. Study-wide conclusions, independent of this receptor: The quantity of clinical and demographic metadata differed by source and by participant and was supplied without curation.

Enrolling through a virtual design, the prospective study's participants ranged in age from roughly 18 to 89 years and lived across around 25 United States geographic areas. In the prospective study, participants were assigned to cohorts based on the clinical history participants reported in a screening survey and a study questionnaire. Recovered participants in ImmuneRACE Cohort 3 were defined as having two consecutive negative NP/OP PCR tests, clearance from a healthcare professional, or resolution of symptoms. In the prospective study, mobile phlebotomists collected whole blood, serum and a nasopharyngeal or oropharyngeal swab from each participant. Additional blood draws and questionnaires over an approximately two-month period could optionally be provided by prospective study participants. Blood samples from the prospective study were shipped frozen or at room temperature prior to DNA extraction.

TCRbeta CDR3 regions were amplified from genomic DNA using the immunoSEQ Assay, a bias-controlled multiplex PCR. In the authors' own workflow: The number of nucleated cells in each sample was estimated from the amplification of reference gene primers within the assay. To quantify the absolute abundance of each unique TCRbeta CDR3 rearrangement, sequence reads were collapsed and filtered. Productive Simpson clonality was computed per sample as the square root of Simpson's diversity index over productive rearrangements. This is the immuneACCESS table as TCRdb keeps it, with only in-frame sequences that have V and J called. A part of the clones is gone; compared with another copy, unresolved V genes explain less than half, and the rest is unexplained. V and J calls and clone size are given by that table; D and trimming were obtained from the DNA. The sample includes fewer than 250,000 clones, with about 83% observed a single time. The ten top clones hold approximately 7.3% of the sample.

This clone occurred a few times. Its antigen is still unknown. No qualities accompany the bases; no much larger clone lies one base away. The sample consisted of PBMCs or T cells enriched from blood (not recorded which). This TCR was sampled from a woman between 35 and 50 years old who had recovered from COVID-19. The sequence is built from TRBV7-2 and TRBJ1-1; TRBD1 lines up with 8 middle nucleotides. CDR3 sequence: CASRYQGAGGEAFF. The DNA reads as follows: TGTGCCAGCAGGTACCAGGGGGCTGGCGGTGAAGCTTTCTTT.